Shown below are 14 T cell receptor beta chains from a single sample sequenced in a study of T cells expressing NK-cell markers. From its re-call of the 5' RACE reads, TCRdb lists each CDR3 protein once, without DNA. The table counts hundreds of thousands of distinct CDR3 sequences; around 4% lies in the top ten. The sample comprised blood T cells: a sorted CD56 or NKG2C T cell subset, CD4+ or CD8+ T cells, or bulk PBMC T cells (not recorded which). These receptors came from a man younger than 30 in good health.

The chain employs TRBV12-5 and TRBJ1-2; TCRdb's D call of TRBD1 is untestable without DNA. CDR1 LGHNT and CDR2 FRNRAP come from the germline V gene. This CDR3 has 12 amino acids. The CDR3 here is CASGGPGGGYTF.

The CDR3 sequence is CASRDRGSTDTQYF. V and J are TRBV5-1 and TRBJ2-3; TCRdb indicates TRBD1, and absent DNA this call remains unverified. The CDR3 contains 14 residues. The germline V gene has CDR1 SGHRS and CDR2 YFSETQ.

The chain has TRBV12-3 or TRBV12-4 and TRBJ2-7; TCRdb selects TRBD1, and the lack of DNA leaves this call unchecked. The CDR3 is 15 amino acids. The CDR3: CASSFAVGQAYEQYF.

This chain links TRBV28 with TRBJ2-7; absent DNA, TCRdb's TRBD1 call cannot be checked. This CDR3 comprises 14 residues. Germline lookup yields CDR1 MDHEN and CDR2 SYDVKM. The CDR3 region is CASSLTVSSPEQYF.

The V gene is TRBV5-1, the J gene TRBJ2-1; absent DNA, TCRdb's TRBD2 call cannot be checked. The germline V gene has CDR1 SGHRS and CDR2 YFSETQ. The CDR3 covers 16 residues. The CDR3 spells CASRPWGREDYNEQFF.

The CDR3 is CASSRPAGEETQYF. This chain connects TRBV5-4 to TRBJ2-5; checking the TCRdb D call of TRBD1 is not possible without DNA. The germline V gene has CDR1 SGHNT and CDR2 YYREEE (reference sequence). This CDR3 spans 14 amino acids.

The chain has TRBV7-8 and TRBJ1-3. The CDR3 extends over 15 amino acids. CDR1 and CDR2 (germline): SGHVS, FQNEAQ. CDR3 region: CASSPQTGSGNTIYF.

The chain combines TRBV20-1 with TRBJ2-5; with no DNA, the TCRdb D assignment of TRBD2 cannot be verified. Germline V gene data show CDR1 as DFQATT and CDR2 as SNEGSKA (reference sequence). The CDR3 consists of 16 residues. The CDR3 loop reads CSASGVLAGEGETQYF.

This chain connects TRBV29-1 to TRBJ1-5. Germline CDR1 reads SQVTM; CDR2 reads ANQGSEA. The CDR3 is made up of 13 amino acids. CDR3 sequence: CSVETSTDQPQHF.

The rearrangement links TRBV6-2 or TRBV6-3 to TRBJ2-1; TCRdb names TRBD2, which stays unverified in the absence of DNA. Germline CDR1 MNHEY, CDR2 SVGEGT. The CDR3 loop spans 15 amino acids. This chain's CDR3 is CASSSTSGTIGEQFF.

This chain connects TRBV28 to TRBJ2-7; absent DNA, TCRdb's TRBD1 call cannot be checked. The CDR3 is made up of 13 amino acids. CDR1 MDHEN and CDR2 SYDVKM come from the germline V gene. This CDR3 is CATYEVGRGEQYF.

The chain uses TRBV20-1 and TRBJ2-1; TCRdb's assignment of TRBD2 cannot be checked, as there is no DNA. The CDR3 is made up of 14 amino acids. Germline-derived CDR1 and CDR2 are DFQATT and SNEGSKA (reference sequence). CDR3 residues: CSASSGSSYNEQFF.

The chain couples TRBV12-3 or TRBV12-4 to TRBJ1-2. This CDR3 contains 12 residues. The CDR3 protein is CASSYDIYGYTF.

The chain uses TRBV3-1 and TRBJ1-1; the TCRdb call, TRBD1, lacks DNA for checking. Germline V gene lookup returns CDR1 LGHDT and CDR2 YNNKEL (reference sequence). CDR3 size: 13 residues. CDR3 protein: CASSHPGLTEAFF. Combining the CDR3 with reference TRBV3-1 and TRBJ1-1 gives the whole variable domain DTAVSQTPKYLVTQMGNDKSIKCEQNLGHDTMYWYKQDSKKFLKIMFSYNNKELIINETVPNRFSPKSPDKAHLNLHINSLELGDSAVYFCASSHPGLTEAFFGQGTRLTVV.